This T cell receptor (beta chain) was recovered during a study of blood T cell repertoires in COVID-19 (dated by TCRdb to the early 2020s). Study-level background: Samples covering the acute and convalescent phases of COVID-19 were provided by collaborators in the United States, Italy and Spain. The repertoires were released in a freely available public database meant as a resource for research on the immune response to SARS-CoV-2. The samples were drawn from two sources: the first 160 participants of the ongoing ImmuneRACE study, and some 1,300 subjects contributed by 6 global collaborators. The material from the prospective study consisted of cDNA or gDNA derived from T cells, B-cell-depleted T cells, or PBMCs. A de-identified subject ID, COVID-19 status, age in years and sex were almost always included in the sample metadata. Where available, HLA class I and class II types were taken from metadata supplied by the sample provider and were not determined by assay-based typing. The dataset comprised deeply sampled blood TCRbeta repertoires from subjects exposed to, actively infected with, or recovered from COVID-19.

As regards this clone: Its antigen has not been determined. The input lacks base qualities; no much larger clone sits a single base away.

Study-wide conclusions, independent of this receptor: Clinical and demographic metadata were provided uncurated, with the amount varying by source and participant.

In Seattle, one collaborating source enrolled patients while the infection was active and tracked those patients longitudinally over the course of disease. The collaborating institutions used their own protocols to collect whole blood in K2EDTA tubes. For TCRbeta analysis, collaborator samples were shipped as frozen whole blood, as isolated PBMCs, or as DNA extracted from either sample type. The immunoSEQ Assay, a bias-controlled multiplex PCR, was used to amplify TCRbeta CDR3 regions from genomic DNA. In the original analysis: The number of nucleated cells in each sample was estimated from the amplification of reference gene primers within the assay. To quantify the absolute abundance of each unique TCRbeta CDR3 rearrangement, sequence reads were collapsed and filtered. For each sample, productive Simpson clonality was calculated by taking the square root of Simpson's diversity index across productive rearrangements. As stored in TCRdb, this immuneACCESS dataset retains in-frame rearrangements with V and J assigned. A fraction of the clones does not appear; measured against another copy, unresolved V genes explain less than half of the discrepancy, and the remainder lacks a known reason. The V and J calls and clone size were taken over from that table, and D and trimming were inferred from the DNA. The sample table holds some 220,000 clones, of which approximately 85% were seen once. More than 4.5% of the sample goes to the ten largest clones.

The CDR3 starts with the cysteine, ends with the phenylalanine, and has 14 residues. Of the read, only the CDR3 DNA is kept; its 42 bases are in frame from base 1. V has 0 bases trimmed and J has 4 bases trimmed; junction bases matching no gene number 1. The germline V gene (reference sequence) supplies CDR1 LNHNV and CDR2 YYDKDF. The TCR comes from a man aged 50 to 60 with COVID-19, enrolled during active disease. The rearranged segments are TRBV15 and TRBJ2-5; 8 central bases correspond to TRBD2. The sample was peripheral blood. The nucleotides read TGTGCCACCAGCAGAGATCTAGCGGGAGAGACCCAGTACTTC. It encodes CATSRDLAGETQYF. The CDR3 plus the reference TRBV15 and TRBJ2-5 genes for the other parts give the full variable domain: DAMVIQNPRYQVTQFGKPVTLSCSQTLNHNVMYWYQQKSSQAPKLLFHYYDKDFNNEADTPDNFQSRRPNTSFCFLDIRSPGLGDTAMYLCATSRDLAGETQYFGPGTRLLVL.